The rows below give T cell receptor beta chains drawn from one sample of a study of blood T cell repertoires in COVID-19. The data were produced by immunoSEQ multiplex PCR, yet TCRdb's version contains in-frame clones alone and is incomplete. The sample holds more than 95,000 clones, around 83% seen once. Sequences were obtained from peripheral blood. These receptors were obtained from a woman aged 55-69 years in a cohort sampled during active or convalescent COVID-19. CDR3s include the opening cysteine and the closing phenylalanine or tryptophan. D genes are given only for firm matches. Expanded clones are given a class, and other clones once, few, many or no size at all.

TRBJ1-1 | TRBV6-1 | NA | NA | CASSDRKTGLNTEAFF | TGTGCCAGCAGTGACAGAAAAACAGGGTTGAACACTGAAGCTTTCTTT
TRBJ1-4 | TRBV19 | NA | NA | CASSNHNRGEKLFF | TGTGCCAGTAGTAACCATAACAGAGGGGAAAAACTGTTTTTT
TRBJ1-5 | TRBV4-1 | NA | TRBD1 | CASSQDIGRGNQPQHF | TGCGCCAGCAGCCAAGATATCGGCAGGGGGAATCAGCCCCAGCATTTT
TRBJ1-4 | TRBV3-1/TRBV3-2 | NA | NA | CASSPRVGRGEKLFF | TGTGCCAGCAGCCCGAGGGTGGGGAGAGGTGAAAAACTGTTTTTT
TRBJ2-7 | TRBV19 | NA | TRBD1 | CASRSGTGTLRGSYEQYF | TGTGCCAGTAGATCGGGGACAGGGACCCTGAGGGGCTCCTACGAGCAGTACTTC
TRBJ2-7 | TRBV5-1 | NA | TRBD2 | CASSPLADYEQYF | TGCGCCAGCAGCCCTCTAGCGGATTACGAGCAGTACTTC
TRBJ2-1 | TRBV15 | NA | NA | CATSRDQLGRGFF | TGTGCCACCAGCAGAGATCAACTTGGCAGGGGGTTCTTC
TRBJ2-5 | TRBV30 | NA | NA | CAWRLEGQETQYF | TGTGCCTGGCGTTTGGAGGGGCAGGAGACCCAGTACTTC
TRBJ2-3 | TRBV5-5 | NA | TRBD2 | CASSLSPSGGAGDTQYF | TGTGCCAGCAGCTTATCTCCCAGCGGGGGGGCCGGAGATACGCAGTATTTT
TRBJ2-7 | TRBV28 | NA | NA | CATDRMGVEQYF | TGTGCCACCGACAGGATGGGGGTCGAGCAGTACTTC
TRBJ2-7 | TRBV7-9 | NA | NA | CASSFVRGQWDEQYF | TGTGCCAGCAGCTTCGTTAGGGGACAATGGGACGAGCAGTACTTC
TRBJ1-2 | TRBV30 | few | NA | CAWSPGSGGYTF | TGTGCCTGGAGTCCAGGATCTGGTGGCTACACCTTC
TRBJ2-7 | TRBV2 | few | NA | CASSEARTGYEQYF | TGTGCCAGCAGTGAAGCGCGAACTGGCTACGAGCAGTACTTC
TRBJ1-1 | TRBV9 | NA | NA | CASTVGIREDTEAFF | TGTGCCAGCACCGTAGGTATCAGGGAGGACACTGAAGCTTTCTTT
TRBJ2-3 | TRBV27 | NA | NA | CASSLYYRRAQDTQYF | TGTGCCAGCAGTTTGTATTATAGGAGGGCCCAAGATACGCAGTATTTT
TRBJ2-1 | TRBV11-2 | once | TRBD2 | CASSLGSGRAWETEFF | TGTGCCAGCAGCTTAGGTAGCGGGAGGGCCTGGGAGACGGAGTTCTTC
TRBJ1-2 | TRBV12-3/TRBV12-4 | once | NA | CASSLEGDYGYTF | TGTGCCAGCAGTTTAGAAGGGGACTATGGCTACACCTTC
TRBJ1-2 | TRBV28 | once | TRBD1 | CASSRGQGSYGYTF | TGTGCCAGCAGCAGAGGACAGGGAAGCTATGGCTACACCTTC
TRBJ1-1 | TRBV3-1/TRBV3-2 | NA | NA | CASSPTSWNTEAFF | TGTGCCAGCAGTCCCACTTCGTGGAACACTGAAGCTTTCTTT
TRBJ1-2 | TRBV29-1 | NA | TRBD1 | CSVVTGNYGYTF | TGCAGCGTTGTGACAGGGAACTATGGCTACACCTTC
TRBJ2-7 | TRBV19 | NA | TRBD2 | CARIRLAGDYEQYF | TGTGCCAGAATCAGGCTAGCGGGAGACTACGAGCAGTACTTC
TRBJ2-2 | TRBV5-1 | NA | NA | CASSLRQTHTGELFF | TGCGCCAGCAGCCTCAGACAGACCCACACCGGGGAGCTGTTTTTT
TRBJ1-2 | TRBV5-1 | few | TRBD1 | CASSFYRGNLDGYTF | TGCGCCAGCAGCTTCTACAGGGGAAATTTAGATGGCTACACCTTC
TRBJ2-7 | TRBV10-1 | NA | NA | CASSLAGSSYEQYF | TGCGCCAGCTCCTTAGCCGGGAGCTCCTACGAGCAGTACTTC